This T cell receptor (beta chain) was sequenced during a study of T cells expressing NK-cell markers (dated by TCRdb to 2019 to 2021). About the study as a whole: TCR beta-chain repertoires were profiled in sorted CD3+CD56+NKG2C+, CD3+CD56+NKG2C- and CD3+CD56-NKG2C+ T-cell subsets from about 8 donors. All eight donors whose samples were sequenced were randomly selected healthy volunteers, three of them men and five women. The libraries were sequenced on Illumina HiSeq 2000/2500, MiSeq or NextSeq, producing 2 x 150 bp reads. Of the eight sequenced donors, seven were found to be HCMV-seropositive and one was found to be HCMV-seronegative. Results and caveats for the whole study, not just this receptor: It remained unclear whether the expanded NKG2C-expressing T cell clones were specific for HCMV antigens. Those dominant clonotypes were again the most abundant among CD3+CD56-NKG2C+ cells in a few donors, at about 28.3-65%. In 6 or 7 donors, the dominant CD3+CD56+NKG2C+ clonotypes ranked among the top 10 CD8+ clonotypes, making up roughly 1.0-7.5% of CD8+ T cells.

On this clonotype: Its binding antigen is unknown.

The CDR3 goes from the cysteine to the phenylalanine over 15 residues. No DNA is given. CDR1 and CDR2 are read off the germline V gene (reference sequence) as SEHNR and FQNEAQ. HCMV-specific IgG was detected in serum with a commercial ELISA kit to determine HCMV serostatus. Peripheral blood mononuclear cells were isolated from blood by Ficoll density gradient centrifugation. Data came from an Illumina HiSeq 2000. The TCR beta cDNA libraries were made using 5'RACE template switching, a step that added both a universal primer site and unique molecular identifiers. cDNA synthesis was primed from the TCR beta constant segment and was followed by two successive PCR amplification steps. The study's own analysis went as follows. MIGEC handled demultiplexing of the reads and grouping by UMI, while MiTCR was used to assemble and quantify clonotypes. To exclude erroneous sequences, any TCR cDNA sequence not supported by at least two reads was discarded. Downstream repertoire analysis used the tcR package, and clonotypes were matched across fractions by CDR3 nucleotide sequence plus V segment. VDJmatch was used to annotate antigen specificity against VDJdb, with one amino acid substitution in CDR3 permitted. Once TCRdb had reprocessed the reads, it stored one entry per CDR3 protein sequence and supplied no DNA. TCRdb's processing, not the authors', yielded these V and J calls. The table for this sample records about 440,000 distinct CDR3 sequences. The ten largest clones take up roughly 8% of the sample.

Sample: blood T cells: a sorted CD56 or NKG2C T cell subset, CD4+ or CD8+ T cells, or bulk PBMC T cells (not recorded which). The chain is encoded by TRBV7-9 joined to TRBJ2-7; TCRdb outputs TRBD2, but without DNA this stays unchecked. This clonotype was sampled from a woman aged 18-70 years in good health. The CDR3 in this case is CASRSTSGSFHEQYF.